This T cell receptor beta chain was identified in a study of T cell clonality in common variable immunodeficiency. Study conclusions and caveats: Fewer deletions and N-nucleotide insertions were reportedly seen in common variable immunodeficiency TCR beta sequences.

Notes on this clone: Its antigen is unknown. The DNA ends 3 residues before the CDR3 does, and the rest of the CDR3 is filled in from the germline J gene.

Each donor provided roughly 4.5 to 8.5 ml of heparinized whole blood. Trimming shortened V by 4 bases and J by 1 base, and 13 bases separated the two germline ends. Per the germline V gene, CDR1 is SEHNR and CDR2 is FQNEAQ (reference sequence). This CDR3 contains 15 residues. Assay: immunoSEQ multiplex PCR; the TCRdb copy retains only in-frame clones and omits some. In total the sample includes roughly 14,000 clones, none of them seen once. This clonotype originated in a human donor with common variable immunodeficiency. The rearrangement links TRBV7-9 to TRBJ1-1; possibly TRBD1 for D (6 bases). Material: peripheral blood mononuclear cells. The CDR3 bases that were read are TGTGCCAGCAGCTGCCCAGGGACACCGAACACTGAA. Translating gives CASSCPGTPNTE. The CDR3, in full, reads CASSCPGTPNTEAFF. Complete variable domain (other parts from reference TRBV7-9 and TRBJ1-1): DTGVSQNPRHKITKRGQNVTFRCDPISEHNRLYWYRQTLGQGPEFLTYFQNEAQLEKSRLLSDRFSAERPKGSFSTLEIQRTEQGDSAMYLCASSCPGTPNTEAFFGQGTRLTVV.